This passage covers 11 T cell receptor beta chains from one sample sequenced in a study of siplizumab effects on memory and regulatory T cells. Only in-frame clones appear in the TCRdb table, and some are missing; sequencing was by immunoSEQ multiplex PCR. The sample yields nearly 85,000 clones, approximately 95% seen once. Sequences were obtained from CD8+ T cells sorted from blood. The source of these receptors is a human donor in good health.

The gene calls are TRBV5-6 and TRBJ1-1; D gene unclear. Per the germline V gene, CDR1 is SGHDT and CDR2 is YYEEEE. Trimming took 2 bases from V and 4 from J, leaving 12 bases between them. The CDR3 length is 14 residues. CDR3 nucleotides: TGTGCCAGCAGCTTTACGGGGTTCGGCACTGAAGCTTTCTTT. Translation gives CASSFTGFGTEAFF.

The CDR3 DNA is TGCAGCGTTGAAGATAGGGGGGATATGTACACTGAAGCTTTCTTT. Its translation: CSVEDRGDMYTEAFF. The chain recombines TRBV29-1 with TRBJ1-1; TRBD1 is a possible D gene (6 bases). Germline lookup yields CDR1 SQVTM and CDR2 ANQGSEA. Trimming pared 0 bases from V and 3 bases from J, leaving 14 bases between. The CDR3 spans 15 residues.

In regard to this clone: The sample carries other DNA sequences with the same CDR3. The chain has TRBV19 and TRBJ2-7; TRBD2 matches 7 bases. This CDR3 is built from 14 residues. Germline lookup yields CDR1 LNHDA and CDR2 SQIVND (reference sequence). Trimming at V came to 3 bases and at J to 0 bases, leaving 2 bases not matched to a gene. In DNA form, the CDR3 reads TGTGCCAGTAGTATCGGCGGGAGCTCCTACGAGCAGTACTTC. It translates to CASSIGGSSYEQYF.

The V and J genes are TRBV5-1 and TRBJ1-2; D might be TRBD1 (5 bases). The germline V gene encodes CDR1 SGHRS and CDR2 YFSETQ. The CDR3 has 15 residues. The germline V and J ends were trimmed by 0 bases and 4 bases, with 13 bases remaining between them. The CDR3 DNA sequence: TGCGCCAGCAGCTTGGGAGGGGAATTGGGCTATGGCTACACCTTC. It is translated as CASSLGGELGYGYTF.

The chain employs TRBV7-3 and TRBJ1-2; 10 bases align to TRBD1. V lost 5 bases to trimming and J lost 6 bases; unmatched junction nucleotides: 6. There are 14 residues in the CDR3. Germline V gene lookup returns CDR1 SGHTA and CDR2 FQGTGA. The CDR3 bases are TGTGCCAGCAGCCTGACCGGGACAGGGGATGGCTACACCTTC. This gives the protein CASSLTGTGDGYTF.

This rearrangement joins TRBV7-8 to TRBJ2-3; D unresolved. The CDR3 totals 10 residues. The V and J ends lost 4 bases and 4 bases respectively, with 0 bases between them. Germline assignment: CDR1 SGHVS and CDR2 FQNEAQ. The CDR3 region is CASSSDTQYF. CDR3 nucleotides: TGTGCCAGCAGCTCAGATACGCAGTATTTT.

This clone was recorded only once. The rearrangement links TRBV7-8 to TRBJ2-7; D unclear. V lost 3 bases and J 3 bases, leaving 12 bases between the germline ends. The CDR3 sequence is 14 residues long. Germline CDR1 reads SGHVS; CDR2 reads FQNEAQ. The CDR3 bases are TGTGCCAGCAGCTTTCGACTTACCCGCTACGAGCAGTACTTC. Protein: CASSFRLTRYEQYF.

The rearrangement joins TRBV6-6 to TRBJ2-4, with a weak D call TRBD2 (6 bases). V dropped 10 bases and J dropped 7 bases, with 14 bases sitting between them. CDR3 length: 12 residues. In germline, CDR1 is MNHNY, CDR2 SVGAGI (reference sequence). The chain's CDR3 is CATLEGLNIQYF. CDR3 in DNA: TGTGCCACCCTGGAGGGCCTCAACATTCAGTACTTC.

The rearrangement joins TRBV7-9 to TRBJ2-7; 7 bases agree with TRBD1. CDR1 and CDR2 (germline): SEHNR, FQNEAQ (reference sequence). V lost 4 bases, J lost 1 base, and 1 base stayed unmatched. The CDR3 extends over 13 amino acids. CDR3 sequence (DNA): TGTGCCAGCAGCTCGACAGGGTCCTACGAGCAGTACTTC. Its translation: CASSSTGSYEQYF.

Remarks on this clone: With a much larger clone just one base away, this may be a read error. The J gene is TRBJ2-7, the V gene TRBV7-9; D is unresolved. CDR1 and CDR2 (germline): SEHNR, FQNEAQ (reference sequence). The CDR3 is 11 residues long. V lost 4 bases to trimming and J lost 3 bases, with 4 bases between them. The chain's CDR3 is CASSYNYEQYF. In nucleotides, the CDR3 is TGTGCCAGCAGCTACAACTACGAGCAGTACTTC.

A single count supports this clone. This chain links TRBV7-8 with TRBJ2-3, with D unclear. There are 14 residues in the CDR3. V was clipped by 6 bases and J by 0 bases, with 10 bases between them. The germline gives CDR1 SGHVS, CDR2 FQNEAQ. The DNA for the CDR3 is TGTGCCAGCAGTCATGCCGGGAGCACAGATACGCAGTATTTT. Protein: CASSHAGSTDTQYF.